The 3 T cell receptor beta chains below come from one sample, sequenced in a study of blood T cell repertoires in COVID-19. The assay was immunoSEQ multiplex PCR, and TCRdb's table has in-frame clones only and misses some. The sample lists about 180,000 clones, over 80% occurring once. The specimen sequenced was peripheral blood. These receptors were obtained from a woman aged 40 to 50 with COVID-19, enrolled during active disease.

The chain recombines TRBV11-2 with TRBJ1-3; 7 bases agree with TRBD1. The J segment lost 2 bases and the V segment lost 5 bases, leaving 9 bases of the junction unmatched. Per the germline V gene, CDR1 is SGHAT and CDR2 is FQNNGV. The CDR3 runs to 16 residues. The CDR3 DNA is TGTGCCAGCAGCCCCCGGTTGGGGACAGCTGGAAACACCATATATTTT. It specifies CASSPRLGTAGNTIYF. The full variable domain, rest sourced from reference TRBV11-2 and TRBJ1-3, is EAGVAQSPRYKIIEKRQSVAFWCNPISGHATLYWYQQILGQGPKLLIQFQNNGVVDDSQLPKDRFSAERLKGVDSTLKIQPAKLEDSAVYLCASSPRLGTAGNTIYFGEGSWLTVV.

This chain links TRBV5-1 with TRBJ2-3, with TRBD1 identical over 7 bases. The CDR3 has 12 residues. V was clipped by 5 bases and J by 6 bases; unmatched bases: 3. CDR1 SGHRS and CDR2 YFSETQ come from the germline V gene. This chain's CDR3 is CASSTGADTQYF. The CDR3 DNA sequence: TGCGCCAGCAGTACAGGGGCGGATACGCAGTATTTT.

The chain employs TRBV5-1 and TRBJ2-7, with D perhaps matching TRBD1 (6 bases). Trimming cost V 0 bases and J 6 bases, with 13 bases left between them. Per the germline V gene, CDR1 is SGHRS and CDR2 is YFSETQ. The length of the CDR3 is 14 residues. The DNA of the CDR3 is TGCGCCAGCAGCTTGGGACAGGAGTTTAGCGAGCAGTACTTC. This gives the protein CASSLGQEFSEQYF.